The next 9 T cell receptor beta chains were all read from a single sample in a study of control samples from healthy donors and cancer patients. Data came from immunoSEQ multiplex PCR; TCRdb stores just in-frame clones and leaves some out. The profile shows some 30,000 clones, 91% of them singletons. The sequencing input was PBMCs. These receptor sequences come from a man aged 50-59 years with lung cancer.

The chain recombines TRBV2 with TRBJ2-5, with 10 bases fitting TRBD2. Germline CDR1 reads SNHLY; CDR2 reads FYNNEI. The CDR3 is 16 residues long. Trimming took 3 bases from V and 5 from J; bases not matched to a gene: 9. CDR3 protein: CASSEGSSGGSETQYF. The CDR3 DNA reads TGTGCCAGCAGTGAGGGGTCTAGCGGGGGATCGGAGACCCAGTACTTC.

Only one count was recorded for this clone. This chain joins TRBV27 and TRBJ2-4; possibly TRBD1 or TRBD2 for D (5 bases each). With 5 bases removed from V and 0 bases from J, the gap between germline ends came to 23 bases. Germline-derived CDR1 and CDR2 are MNHEY and SMNVEV (reference sequence). This CDR3 contains 19 residues. The CDR3 here is CASSPGLGSTGLAKNIQYF. The CDR3 bases are TGTGCCAGCAGTCCTGGACTGGGATCAACAGGTCTAGCCAAAAACATTCAGTACTTC.

The V call is TRBV6-5, the J call TRBJ1-1, with D unresolved. The germline V and J ends were trimmed by 0 bases and 4 bases, with 6 bases remaining between them. This CDR3 contains 13 residues. Germline assignment: CDR1 MNHEY and CDR2 SVGAGI. CDR3 DNA sequence: TGTGCCAGCAGTTACTCTTGGGGCACTGAAGCTTTCTTT. It encodes CASSYSWGTEAFF.

The V call is TRBV6-5, the J call TRBJ2-7; D uncertain. Germline V gene lookup returns CDR1 MNHEY and CDR2 SVGAGI. Trimming pared 0 bases from V and 2 bases from J, leaving 11 bases between. The CDR3 totals 15 residues. The CDR3 reads CASSYSRVRTYEQYF. CDR3 nucleotides: TGTGCCAGCAGTTACTCACGGGTAAGGACCTACGAGCAGTACTTC.

This clone was observed a few times. The chain couples TRBV6-5 to TRBJ2-7; 7 nucleotides line up with TRBD1. The CDR3 extends over 15 amino acids. V lost 3 bases to trimming and J lost 4 bases; unmatched junction nucleotides: 9. The germline V gene encodes CDR1 MNHEY and CDR2 SVGAGI. CDR3 amino acids: CASSYGYRGGYEQYF. CDR3 in DNA: TGTGCCAGCAGTTATGGTTACAGGGGCGGGTACGAGCAGTACTTC.

The chain's CDR3 is CASSLSGGEAFF. The CDR3 DNA is TGTGCCAGCAGTTTATCTGGGGGAGAAGCTTTCTTT. This sequence joins TRBV28 and TRBJ1-1, with D perhaps matching TRBD1 (5 bases). Germline CDR1 reads MDHEN; CDR2 reads SYDVKM. The length of the CDR3 is 12 residues. The germline V and J ends were trimmed by 1 base and 8 bases, with 8 bases remaining between them.

The chain uses TRBV5-1 and TRBJ2-1, with a weak D call TRBD1 (6 bases). Per the germline V gene, CDR1 is SGHRS and CDR2 is YFSETQ. Trimming removed 4 bases at V and 4 bases at J, with 12 bases between. The CDR3 is made up of 14 amino acids. CDR3 bases: TGCGCCAGCAGCGCAATACAGGGATACAATGAGCAGTTCTTC. As protein: CASSAIQGYNEQFF.

The rearrangement joins TRBV5-1 to TRBJ2-3; D remains ambiguous. Germline V gene data show CDR1 as SGHRS and CDR2 as YFSETQ. The CDR3 sequence is 14 residues long. The ends were cut back, 4 bases at V and 2 bases at J, with 11 bases in the middle. CDR3 residues: CASSTQRPTDTQYF. The CDR3 DNA sequence: TGCGCCAGCAGCACCCAGCGTCCCACAGATACGCAGTATTTT. The variable domain in full, with the rest retrieved from reference TRBV5-1 and TRBJ2-3, is KAGVTQTPRYLIKTRGQQVTLSCSPISGHRSVSWYQQTPGQGLQFLFEYFSETQRNKGNFPGRFSGRQFSNSRSEMNVSTLELGDSALYLCASSTQRPTDTQYFGPGTRLTVL.

The chain employs TRBV7-2 and TRBJ1-5, with D possibly being TRBD1 (5 bases). Germline V CDR1 and CDR2: SGHTA, FQGNSA. V lost 1 base to trimming and J lost 13 bases, with 14 bases between them. There are 13 residues in the CDR3. CDR3 DNA sequence: TGTGCCAGCAGCTTAGTAGGGGAGTCGGGGCAGCATTTT. It specifies CASSLVGESGQHF.